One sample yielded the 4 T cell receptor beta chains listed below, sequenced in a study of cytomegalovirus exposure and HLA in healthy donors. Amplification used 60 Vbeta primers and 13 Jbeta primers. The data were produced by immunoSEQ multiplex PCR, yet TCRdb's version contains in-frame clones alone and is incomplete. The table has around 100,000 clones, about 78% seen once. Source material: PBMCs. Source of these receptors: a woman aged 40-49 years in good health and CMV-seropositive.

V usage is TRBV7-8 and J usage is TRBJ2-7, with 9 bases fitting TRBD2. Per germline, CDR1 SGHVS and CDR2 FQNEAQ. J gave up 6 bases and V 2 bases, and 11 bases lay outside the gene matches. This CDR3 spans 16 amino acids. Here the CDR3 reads CASSLLGTSFSIEQYF. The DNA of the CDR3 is TGTGCCAGCAGCTTATTAGGGACTAGCTTTTCCATCGAGCAGTACTTC. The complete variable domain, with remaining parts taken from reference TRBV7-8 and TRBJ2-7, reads GAGVSQSPRYKVAKRGQDVALRCDPISGHVSLFWYQQALGQGPEFLTYFQNEAQLDKSGLPSDRFFAERPEGSVSTLKIQRTQQEDSAVYLCASSLLGTSFSIEQYFGPGTRLTVT.

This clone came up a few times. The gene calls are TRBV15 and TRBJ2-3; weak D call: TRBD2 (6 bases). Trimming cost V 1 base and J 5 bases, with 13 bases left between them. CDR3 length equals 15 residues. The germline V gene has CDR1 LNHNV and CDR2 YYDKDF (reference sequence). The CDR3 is CATSRVSGQGDTQYF. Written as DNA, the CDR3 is TGTGCCACCAGCAGAGTAAGCGGGCAGGGAGATACGCAGTATTTT.

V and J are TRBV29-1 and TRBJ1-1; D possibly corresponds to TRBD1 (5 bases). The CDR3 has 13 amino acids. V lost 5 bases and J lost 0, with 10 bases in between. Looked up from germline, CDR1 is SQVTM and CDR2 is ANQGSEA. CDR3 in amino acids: CSVSGDLNTEAFF. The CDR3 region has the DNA TGCAGCGTTTCGGGGGACTTGAACACTGAAGCTTTCTTT.

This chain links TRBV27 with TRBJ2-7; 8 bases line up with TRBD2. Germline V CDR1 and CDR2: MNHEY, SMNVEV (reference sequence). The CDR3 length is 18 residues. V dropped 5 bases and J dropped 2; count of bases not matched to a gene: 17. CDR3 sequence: CASSPGGFGHSIPYEQYF. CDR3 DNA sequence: TGTGCCAGCAGTCCGGGGGGGTTCGGACACTCCATCCCCTACGAGCAGTACTTC.